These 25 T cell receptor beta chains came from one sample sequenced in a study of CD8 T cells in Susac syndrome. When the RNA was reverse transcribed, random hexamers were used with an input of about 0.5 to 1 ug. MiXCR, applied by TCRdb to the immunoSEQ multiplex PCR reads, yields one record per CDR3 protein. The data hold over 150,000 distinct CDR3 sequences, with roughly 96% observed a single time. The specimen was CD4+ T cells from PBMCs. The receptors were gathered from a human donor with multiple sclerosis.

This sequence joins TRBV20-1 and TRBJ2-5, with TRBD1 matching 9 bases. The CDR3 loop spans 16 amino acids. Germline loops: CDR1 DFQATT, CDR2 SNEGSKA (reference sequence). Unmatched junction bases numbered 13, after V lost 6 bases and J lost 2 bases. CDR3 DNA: TGCAGTGCCTTACTACACGGACAGGGGACACAAGAGACCCAGTACTTC. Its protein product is CSALLHGQGTQETQYF.

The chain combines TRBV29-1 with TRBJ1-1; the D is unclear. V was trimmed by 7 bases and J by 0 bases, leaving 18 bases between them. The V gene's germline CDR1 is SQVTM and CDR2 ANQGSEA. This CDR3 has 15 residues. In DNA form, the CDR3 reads TGCAGCGCCTCGCAGGTCGGCAGCTTGAACACTGAAGCTTTCTTT. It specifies CSASQVGSLNTEAFF.

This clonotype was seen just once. CDR3 loop: CSVDGTSATREQYF. CDR3 bases: TGCAGCGTCGACGGGACTAGCGCGACCCGCGAGCAGTACTTC. This chain joins TRBV29-1 and TRBJ2-7; the match to TRBD2 covers 10 bases. The CDR3 loop spans 14 amino acids. The V gene end was trimmed by 6 bases and the J gene end by 6 bases; junction bases not matched to a gene: 11. In germline, CDR1 is SQVTM, CDR2 ANQGSEA.

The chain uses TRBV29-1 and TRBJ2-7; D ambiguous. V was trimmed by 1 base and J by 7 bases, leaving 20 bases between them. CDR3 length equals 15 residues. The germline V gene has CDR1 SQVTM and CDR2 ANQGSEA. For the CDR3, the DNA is TGCAGCGTTGAAGTAAGTGGCTTTTCTTCGTGGGAGCAGTACTTC. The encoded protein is CSVEVSGFSSWEQYF.

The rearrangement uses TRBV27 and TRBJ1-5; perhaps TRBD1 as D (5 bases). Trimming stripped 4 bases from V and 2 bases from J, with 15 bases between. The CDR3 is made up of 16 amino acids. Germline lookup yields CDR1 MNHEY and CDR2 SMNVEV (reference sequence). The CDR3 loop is CASSSGASPGNQPQHF. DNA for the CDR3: TGTGCCAGCAGTTCCGGGGCTTCCCCCGGCAATCAGCCCCAGCATTTT.

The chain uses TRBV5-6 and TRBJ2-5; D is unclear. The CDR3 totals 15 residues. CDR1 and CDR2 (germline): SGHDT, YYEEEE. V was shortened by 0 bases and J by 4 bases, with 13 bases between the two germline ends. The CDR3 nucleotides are TGTGCCAGCAGCTTGGCCCCAGGAGTAGGAGAGACCCAGTACTTC. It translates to CASSLAPGVGETQYF.

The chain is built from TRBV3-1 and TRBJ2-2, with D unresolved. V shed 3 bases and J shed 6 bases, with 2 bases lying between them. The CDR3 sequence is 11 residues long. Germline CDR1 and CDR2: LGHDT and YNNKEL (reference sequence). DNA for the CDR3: TGTGCCAGCAGCCAGGCCGGGGAGCTGTTTTTT. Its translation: CASSQAGELFF.

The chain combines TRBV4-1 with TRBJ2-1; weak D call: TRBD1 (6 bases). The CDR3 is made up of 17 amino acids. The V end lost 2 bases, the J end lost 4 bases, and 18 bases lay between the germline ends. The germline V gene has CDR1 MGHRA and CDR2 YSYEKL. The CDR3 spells CASSQYVPGHSYNEQFF. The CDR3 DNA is TGCGCCAGCAGCCAATATGTACCGGGACATTCTTACAATGAGCAGTTCTTC.

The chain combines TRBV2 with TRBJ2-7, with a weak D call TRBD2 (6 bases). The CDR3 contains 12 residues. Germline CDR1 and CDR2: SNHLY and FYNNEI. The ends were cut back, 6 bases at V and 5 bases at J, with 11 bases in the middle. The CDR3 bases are TGTGCCAGCAGAGAGGGCGGGAACGAGCAGTACTTC. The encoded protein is CASREGGNEQYF.

CDR3 amino acids: CSVDGLAGAPDTQYF. In nucleotides, the CDR3 is TGCAGCGTTGATGGACTAGCGGGAGCTCCAGATACGCAGTATTTT. The V gene is TRBV29-1, the J gene TRBJ2-3; 13 bases are a match to TRBD2. V was clipped by 3 bases and J by 4 bases; unmatched bases: 4. Germline values: CDR1 SQVTM, CDR2 ANQGSEA. The CDR3 has 15 amino acids.

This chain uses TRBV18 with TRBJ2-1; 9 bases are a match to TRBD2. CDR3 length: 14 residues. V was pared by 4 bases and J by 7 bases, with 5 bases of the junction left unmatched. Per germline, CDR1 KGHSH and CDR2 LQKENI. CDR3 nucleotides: TGTGCCAGCTCACGGGCGGGGGGGCCGAATGAGCAGTTCTTC. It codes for CASSRAGGPNEQFF.

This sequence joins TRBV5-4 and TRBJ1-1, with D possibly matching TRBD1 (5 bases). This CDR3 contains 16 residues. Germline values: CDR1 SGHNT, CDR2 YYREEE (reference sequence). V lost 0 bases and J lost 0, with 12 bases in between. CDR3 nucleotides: TGTGCCAGCAGCTTGGAACGGGGAGGGGTGAACACTGAAGCTTTCTTT. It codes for CASSLERGGVNTEAFF.

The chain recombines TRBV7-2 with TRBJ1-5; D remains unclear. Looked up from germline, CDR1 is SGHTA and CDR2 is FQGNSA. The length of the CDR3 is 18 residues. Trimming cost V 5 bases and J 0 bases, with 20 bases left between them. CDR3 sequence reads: CASSHTLRTVFSNQPQHF. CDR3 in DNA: TGTGCCAGCAGCCATACACTAAGGACCGTCTTTAGCAATCAGCCCCAGCATTTT.

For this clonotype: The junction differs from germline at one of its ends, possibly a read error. The DNA for the CDR3 is TGCGCCAGCAGCCAAGATGGGAGGGGAGGGTTCGATACGCAGTATTTT. Translating gives CASSQDGRGGFDTQYF. The rearrangement links TRBV5-4 to TRBJ2-3; the match to TRBD2 covers 7 bases. Germline assignment: CDR1 SGHNT and CDR2 YYREEE (reference sequence). The CDR3 is made up of 16 amino acids.

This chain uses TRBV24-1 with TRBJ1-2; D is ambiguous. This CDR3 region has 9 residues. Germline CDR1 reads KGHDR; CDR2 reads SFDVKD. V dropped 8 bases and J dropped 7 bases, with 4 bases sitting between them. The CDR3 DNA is TGTGCCACCAACCTTGGCTACACCTTC. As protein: CATNLGYTF.

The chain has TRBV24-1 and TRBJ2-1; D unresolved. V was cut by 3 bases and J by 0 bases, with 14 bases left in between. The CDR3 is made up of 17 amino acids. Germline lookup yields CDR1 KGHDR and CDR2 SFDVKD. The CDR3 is CATSDDRLMSSYNEQFF. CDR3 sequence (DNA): TGTGCCACCAGTGATGATCGACTCATGAGCTCCTACAATGAGCAGTTCTTC.

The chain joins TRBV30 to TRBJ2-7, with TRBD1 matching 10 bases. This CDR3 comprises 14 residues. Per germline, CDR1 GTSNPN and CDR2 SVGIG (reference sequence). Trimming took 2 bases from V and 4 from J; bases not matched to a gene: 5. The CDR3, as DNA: TGTGCCTGGAGTACGGGACAGGGGTTTTACGAGCAGTACTTC. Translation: CAWSTGQGFYEQYF.

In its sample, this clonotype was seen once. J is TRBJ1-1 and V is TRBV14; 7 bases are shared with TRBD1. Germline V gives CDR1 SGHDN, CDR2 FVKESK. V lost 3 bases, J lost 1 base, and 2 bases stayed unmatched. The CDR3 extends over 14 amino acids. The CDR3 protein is CASSQTGPNTEAFF. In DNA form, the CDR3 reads TGTGCCAGCAGCCAGACAGGGCCGAACACTGAAGCTTTCTTT.

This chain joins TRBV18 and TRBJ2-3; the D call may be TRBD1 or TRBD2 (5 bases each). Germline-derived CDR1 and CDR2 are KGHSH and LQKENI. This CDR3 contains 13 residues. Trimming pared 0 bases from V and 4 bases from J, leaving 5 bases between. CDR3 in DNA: TGTGCCAGCTCACCACCGGGGGCAGATACGCAGTATTTT. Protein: CASSPPGADTQYF.

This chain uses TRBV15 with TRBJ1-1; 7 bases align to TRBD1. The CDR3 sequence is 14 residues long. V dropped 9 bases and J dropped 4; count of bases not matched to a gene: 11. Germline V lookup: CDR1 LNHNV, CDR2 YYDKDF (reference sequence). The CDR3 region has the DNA TGTGCCACAACGACAGGGCAGGATGTCACTGAAGCTTTCTTT. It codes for CATTTGQDVTEAFF.

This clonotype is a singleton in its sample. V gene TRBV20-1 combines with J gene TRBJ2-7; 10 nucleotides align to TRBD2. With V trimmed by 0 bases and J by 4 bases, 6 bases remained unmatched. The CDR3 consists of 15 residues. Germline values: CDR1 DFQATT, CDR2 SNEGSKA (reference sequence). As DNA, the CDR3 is TGCAGTGCTAGAGATATCAAGCGGGGGGGATACGAGCAGTACTTC. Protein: CSARDIKRGGYEQYF.

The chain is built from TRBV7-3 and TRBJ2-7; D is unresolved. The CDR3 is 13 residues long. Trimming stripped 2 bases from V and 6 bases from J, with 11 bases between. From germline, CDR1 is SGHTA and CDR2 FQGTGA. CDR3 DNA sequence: TGTGCCAGCAGCTTAGACCCATCGACCGAGCAGTACTTC. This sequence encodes CASSLDPSTEQYF.

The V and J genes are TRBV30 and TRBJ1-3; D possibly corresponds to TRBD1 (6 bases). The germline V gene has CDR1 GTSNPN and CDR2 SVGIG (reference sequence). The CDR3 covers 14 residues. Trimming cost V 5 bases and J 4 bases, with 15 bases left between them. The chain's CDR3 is CAWQTGNSGNTIYF. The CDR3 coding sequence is TGTGCCTGGCAAACAGGGAACTCCGGAAACACCATATATTTT.

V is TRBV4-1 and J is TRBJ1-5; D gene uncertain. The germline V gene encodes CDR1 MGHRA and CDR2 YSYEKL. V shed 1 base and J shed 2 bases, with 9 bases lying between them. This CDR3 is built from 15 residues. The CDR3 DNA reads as TGCGCCAGCAGCCAAGGGACGGTACGCAATCAGCCCCAGCATTTT. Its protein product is CASSQGTVRNQPQHF.

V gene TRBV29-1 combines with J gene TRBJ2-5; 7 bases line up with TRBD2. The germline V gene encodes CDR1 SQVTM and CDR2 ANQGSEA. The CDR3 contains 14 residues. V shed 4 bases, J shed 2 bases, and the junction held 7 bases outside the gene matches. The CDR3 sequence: CSVGATSVQETQYF. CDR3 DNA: TGCAGCGTTGGGGCCACTAGCGTACAAGAGACCCAGTACTTC.